The rows below give T cell receptor beta chains drawn from one sample of a study of shared clonotypes between healthy human individuals. Here immunoSEQ multiplex PCR was the method, and the copy in TCRdb shows in-frame clones only, minus some. Altogether about 550,000 clones are present, over 95% being singletons, with the ten largest covering 0.11%. Input material: naive CD8+ T cells sorted from blood. Receptor source: a woman aged 25-40 years in good health. CDR3s include the opening cysteine and the closing phenylalanine or tryptophan. The D gene is left open where the match is weak. Not every row has a clone size; where given, it reads once, few, many or a size class.

abundance: .; d_gene: TRBD2; v_gene: TRBV4-1; j_gene: TRBJ2-7; CDR3nt: TGCGCCAGCAGCCAAGAAGGGAGGGGCCCCTACGAGCAGTACTTC; CDR3aa: CASSQEGRGPYEQYF
abundance: .; d_gene: .; v_gene: TRBV6-5; j_gene: TRBJ2-7; CDR3nt: TGTGCCAGCAGTTATACAGGAACCTACGAGCAGTACTTC; CDR3aa: CASSYTGTYEQYF
abundance: .; d_gene: TRBD1; v_gene: TRBV28; j_gene: TRBJ2-7; CDR3nt: TGTGCCAGCAGTTTAACCGCGTACGGGACAGGGGACGAGCAGTACTTC; CDR3aa: CASSLTAYGTGDEQYF
abundance: .; d_gene: .; v_gene: TRBV5-6; j_gene: TRBJ2-7; CDR3nt: TGTGCCAGCAGCCTTGACGGGGCCCCCTACGAGCAGTACTTC; CDR3aa: CASSLDGAPYEQYF
abundance: .; d_gene: .; v_gene: TRBV18; j_gene: TRBJ2-6; CDR3nt: TGTGCCAGCTCCCCGGCCAGGGCTTTTGGGGCCAACGTCCTGACTTTC; CDR3aa: CASSPARAFGANVLTF
abundance: .; d_gene: .; v_gene: TRBV27; j_gene: TRBJ2-2; CDR3nt: TGTGCCAGCAGTTTACTGGGGACCGGGGAGCTGTTTTTT; CDR3aa: CASSLLGTGELFF
abundance: .; d_gene: .; v_gene: TRBV9; j_gene: TRBJ2-5; CDR3nt: TGTGCCAGCAGCGTAGATGCGAAGACCCAGTACTTC; CDR3aa: CASSVDAKTQYF
abundance: .; d_gene: .; v_gene: TRBV9; j_gene: TRBJ1-3; CDR3nt: TGTGCCAGCAGCACCCCGGATTCTGGAAACACCATATATTTT; CDR3aa: CASSTPDSGNTIYF
abundance: .; d_gene: .; v_gene: TRBV7-9; j_gene: TRBJ2-1; CDR3nt: TGTGCCAGCAGCTTGCCGGACATACATGAGCAGTTCTTC; CDR3aa: CASSLPDIHEQFF
abundance: .; d_gene: TRBD2; v_gene: TRBV9; j_gene: TRBJ2-1; CDR3nt: TGTGCCAGCAGCGTATCTACTAGCGGGGGGTCCTACAATGAGCAGTTCTTC; CDR3aa: CASSVSTSGGSYNEQFF
abundance: .; d_gene: TRBD2; v_gene: TRBV27; j_gene: TRBJ2-7; CDR3nt: TGTGCCAGCGGCCCACTCTCTAGCGGGAGGGACTTCTCCTACGAGCAGTACTTC; CDR3aa: CASGPLSSGRDFSYEQYF
abundance: .; d_gene: .; v_gene: TRBV29-1; j_gene: TRBJ2-1; CDR3nt: TGCAGCGTTGAAGATCAAAAGACGGTGAGTCCGTTCTTC; CDR3aa: CSVEDQKTVSPFF
abundance: .; d_gene: TRBD1; v_gene: TRBV27; j_gene: TRBJ2-1; CDR3nt: TGTGCCAGCAGTTTATCGGCCGGGACAGGGGTTAGTGAGCAGTTCTTC; CDR3aa: CASSLSAGTGVSEQFF
abundance: once; d_gene: .; v_gene: TRBV11-2; j_gene: TRBJ2-3; CDR3nt: TGTGCCAGCAGCTTACCCATCCGCACAGATACGCAGTATTTT; CDR3aa: CASSLPIRTDTQYF
abundance: once; d_gene: .; v_gene: TRBV19; j_gene: TRBJ2-4; CDR3nt: TGTGCCAGTAGCAAACCCGACAGGCTAGCCAAAAACATTCAGTACTTC; CDR3aa: CASSKPDRLAKNIQYF
abundance: .; d_gene: TRBD2; v_gene: TRBV28; j_gene: TRBJ2-7; CDR3nt: TGTGCCAGCCAGGTCCCCGGCGGGAGGGCCGAGCTCGACGAGCAGTACTTC; CDR3aa: CASQVPGGRAELDEQYF
abundance: once; d_gene: TRBD1; v_gene: TRBV4-1; j_gene: TRBJ1-1; CDR3nt: TGCGCCAGCAGCCAAGGGGGACAGTTGAACACTGAAGCTTTCTTT; CDR3aa: CASSQGGQLNTEAFF
abundance: once; d_gene: TRBD1; v_gene: TRBV27; j_gene: TRBJ2-1; CDR3nt: TGTGCCAGCAATGGACAGGGAAGGTACAATGAGCAGTTCTTC; CDR3aa: CASNGQGRYNEQFF
abundance: .; d_gene: .; v_gene: TRBV4-1; j_gene: TRBJ2-4; CDR3nt: TGCGCCAGCAGCCTCGGACACCTAGCCAAAAACATTCAGTACTTC; CDR3aa: CASSLGHLAKNIQYF
abundance: .; d_gene: .; v_gene: TRBV18; j_gene: TRBJ2-7; CDR3nt: TGTGCCAGCTCACCGGTTCTCGGGATGAGGGACTACGAGCAGTACTTC; CDR3aa: CASSPVLGMRDYEQYF
abundance: .; d_gene: TRBD1; v_gene: TRBV5-6; j_gene: TRBJ1-1; CDR3nt: TGTGCCAGCAGGCGCGGACAGGGTGCCACTGAAGCTTTCTTT; CDR3aa: CASRRGQGATEAFF
abundance: .; d_gene: .; v_gene: TRBV6-1; j_gene: TRBJ2-7; CDR3nt: TGTGCCACCCACGTTGGCGACGAGCAGTACTTC; CDR3aa: CATHVGDEQYF
abundance: .; d_gene: TRBD1; v_gene: TRBV7-9; j_gene: TRBJ2-7; CDR3nt: TGTGCCAGCAGCTTAGGACAGGGTTTCTACGAGCAGTACTTC; CDR3aa: CASSLGQGFYEQYF
abundance: .; d_gene: TRBD2; v_gene: TRBV9; j_gene: TRBJ2-1; CDR3nt: TGTGCCAGCAGGGGCGGGAGTATGAATGAGCAGTTCTTC; CDR3aa: CASRGGSMNEQFF
abundance: once; d_gene: TRBD2; v_gene: TRBV7-9; j_gene: TRBJ2-1; CDR3nt: TGTGCCAGCAGCCCAACTAGCGGAACCTACAATGAGCAGTTCTTC; CDR3aa: CASSPTSGTYNEQFF
abundance: .; d_gene: .; v_gene: TRBV19; j_gene: TRBJ2-7; CDR3nt: TGTGCCAGTAGTATTGCCTCCCCCTACGAGCAGTACTTC; CDR3aa: CASSIASPYEQYF
abundance: .; d_gene: .; v_gene: TRBV19; j_gene: TRBJ2-5; CDR3nt: TGTGCCAGTAGTACATCTAGGGGCGAGACCCAGTACTTC; CDR3aa: CASSTSRGETQYF
abundance: .; d_gene: .; v_gene: TRBV2; j_gene: TRBJ1-5; CDR3nt: TGTGCCAGCAGTGATCGACAGTCTAGCAATCAGCCCCAGCATTTT; CDR3aa: CASSDRQSSNQPQHF
abundance: .; d_gene: TRBD2; v_gene: TRBV5-3; j_gene: TRBJ2-3; CDR3nt: TGTGCCAGAAGCTTGGCGGGAGGGGGCACAGATACGCAGTATTTT; CDR3aa: CARSLAGGGTDTQYF
abundance: .; d_gene: .; v_gene: TRBV29-1; j_gene: TRBJ2-7; CDR3nt: TGCAGCGTTGAAGTTGCGAGCCGAGGCTATTCAGGCAGGGACTACGAGCAGTACTTC; CDR3aa: CSVEVASRGYSGRDYEQYF
abundance: .; d_gene: .; v_gene: TRBV7-3; j_gene: TRBJ2-5; CDR3nt: TGTGCCAGCAGCCCCTCGGTGGACCTAGAGACCCAGTACTTC; CDR3aa: CASSPSVDLETQYF
abundance: .; d_gene: .; v_gene: TRBV19; j_gene: TRBJ2-3; CDR3nt: TGTGCCAGTAGTATAGATGGAGAGGGACCAGATACGCAGTATTTT; CDR3aa: CASSIDGEGPDTQYF
abundance: .; d_gene: .; v_gene: TRBV4-2; j_gene: TRBJ2-7; CDR3nt: TGTGCCAGCAGCCAAGAGTCACAGGGTGCCTACGAGCAGTACTTC; CDR3aa: CASSQESQGAYEQYF
abundance: .; d_gene: TRBD2; v_gene: TRBV28; j_gene: TRBJ2-5; CDR3nt: TGTGCCAGCAGTTTTTATGGACTAGCGGGAGGAGAGACCCAGTACTTC; CDR3aa: CASSFYGLAGGETQYF
abundance: .; d_gene: .; v_gene: TRBV4-1; j_gene: TRBJ2-7; CDR3nt: TGCGCCAGCAGCCAAGGTCGCCAATACTCCTACGAGCAGTACTTC; CDR3aa: CASSQGRQYSYEQYF
abundance: .; d_gene: .; v_gene: TRBV5-6; j_gene: TRBJ2-7; CDR3nt: TGTGCCAGCAGCTTCAAGGGGGGCGCGGGTATTATCTACGAGCAGTACTTC; CDR3aa: CASSFKGGAGIIYEQYF
abundance: .; d_gene: TRBD2; v_gene: TRBV4-1; j_gene: TRBJ2-1; CDR3nt: TGCGCCAGCAGCCAACAGGCGGGAGCCGCCCCAGACAATGAGCAGTTCTTC; CDR3aa: CASSQQAGAAPDNEQFF
abundance: once; d_gene: TRBD1; v_gene: TRBV6-5; j_gene: TRBJ2-7; CDR3nt: TGTGCCAGCAGTTCCCCGGACAGGGTAGGGGAGCAGTACTTC; CDR3aa: CASSSPDRVGEQYF
abundance: once; d_gene: TRBD2; v_gene: TRBV27; j_gene: TRBJ2-7; CDR3nt: TGTGCCAGCAGTCCAGTAGCGGGAGGGCCGTTCGAGCAGTACTTC; CDR3aa: CASSPVAGGPFEQYF
abundance: .; d_gene: .; v_gene: TRBV28; j_gene: TRBJ1-3; CDR3nt: TGTGCCAGCAGCTTGGGGGTGTCCTCTGGAAACACCATATATTTT; CDR3aa: CASSLGVSSGNTIYF
abundance: .; d_gene: TRBD1; v_gene: TRBV9; j_gene: TRBJ2-7; CDR3nt: TGTGCCAGCGGGTCCCCCCGGGGACAGGGCTCCGAGCAGTACTTC; CDR3aa: CASGSPRGQGSEQYF
abundance: .; d_gene: .; v_gene: TRBV27; j_gene: TRBJ2-3; CDR3nt: TGTGCCAGCAGTTTTTCCGCAGGGGCCCCAGATACGCAGTATTTT; CDR3aa: CASSFSAGAPDTQYF
abundance: .; d_gene: TRBD1; v_gene: TRBV7-9; j_gene: TRBJ1-1; CDR3nt: TGTGCCAGCAGCTTCGATAGCAAGGGGGCAGACACTGAAGCTTTCTTT; CDR3aa: CASSFDSKGADTEAFF
abundance: .; d_gene: TRBD1; v_gene: TRBV6-5; j_gene: TRBJ2-7; CDR3nt: TGTGCCAGCAGTTACAGCCCGGGCAGGGGGTTCTACGAGCAGTACTTC; CDR3aa: CASSYSPGRGFYEQYF
abundance: .; d_gene: .; v_gene: TRBV9; j_gene: TRBJ2-3; CDR3nt: TGTGCCAGCAGCGTAGCTGAGCACAGGGCGGCAGATACGCAGTATTTT; CDR3aa: CASSVAEHRAADTQYF
abundance: .; d_gene: .; v_gene: TRBV13; j_gene: TRBJ2-7; CDR3nt: TGTGCCAGCAGCTTATCGGACGAGCAGTACTTC; CDR3aa: CASSLSDEQYF
abundance: .; d_gene: TRBD2; v_gene: TRBV27; j_gene: TRBJ2-7; CDR3nt: TGTGCCAGCAGTACCGACTTAGCGGGAGCGAGTGAGCAGTACTTC; CDR3aa: CASSTDLAGASEQYF
abundance: .; d_gene: .; v_gene: TRBV7-8; j_gene: TRBJ2-7; CDR3nt: TGTGCCAGCAGCTTAGAGGGGGGACCTGGCGAGCAGTACTTC; CDR3aa: CASSLEGGPGEQYF
abundance: .; d_gene: .; v_gene: TRBV19; j_gene: TRBJ2-4; CDR3nt: TGTGCCAGTAGTATCGGTCCAAGTCAGTCAAACATTCAGTACTTC; CDR3aa: CASSIGPSQSNIQYF
abundance: .; d_gene: .; v_gene: TRBV5-4; j_gene: TRBJ2-3; CDR3nt: TGTGCCAGCAGCTATGGGGGCGGCACAGATACGCAGTATTTT; CDR3aa: CASSYGGGTDTQYF
abundance: once; d_gene: .; v_gene: TRBV7-9; j_gene: TRBJ2-7; CDR3nt: TGTGCCAGCAGCTCGGGACATACCACGTCCTACGAGCAGTACTTC; CDR3aa: CASSSGHTTSYEQYF
abundance: .; d_gene: .; v_gene: TRBV5-5; j_gene: TRBJ2-7; CDR3nt: TGTGCCAGCAGCTTGGACTGGGGAGGCACCTACGAGCAGTACTTC; CDR3aa: CASSLDWGGTYEQYF
abundance: .; d_gene: TRBD2; v_gene: TRBV27; j_gene: TRBJ2-1; CDR3nt: TGTGCCAGCAGCCGCACTAGCGAGGATGAGCAGTTCTTC; CDR3aa: CASSRTSEDEQFF
abundance: .; d_gene: .; v_gene: TRBV28; j_gene: TRBJ1-4; CDR3nt: TGTGCCAGCAGTTTAAGGGAGGACGAAAAACTGTTTTTT; CDR3aa: CASSLREDEKLFF
abundance: few; d_gene: .; v_gene: TRBV19; j_gene: TRBJ1-5; CDR3nt: TGTGCCAGTAGTATGGGGGGCCCTGGGCCCCAGCATTTT; CDR3aa: CASSMGGPGPQHF
abundance: .; d_gene: .; v_gene: TRBV28; j_gene: TRBJ2-5; CDR3nt: TGTGCCACCTTCCATAGCGGATCCCAAGAGACCCAGTACTTC; CDR3aa: CATFHSGSQETQYF
abundance: .; d_gene: .; v_gene: TRBV19; j_gene: TRBJ2-7; CDR3nt: TGTGCCAGTAGTATAGATCGAGGAGGGGGCGGTTACGAGCAGTACTTC; CDR3aa: CASSIDRGGGGYEQYF